This TCR beta chain was sequenced in a study of CD8 T cells in Susac syndrome. With random hexamers, reverse transcription was performed on about 0.5 to 1 ug of RNA. It was immunoSEQ multiplex PCR that amplified TCR beta CDR3 across 54 Vbeta and 13 Jbeta. TCRdb ran MiXCR on the immunoSEQ multiplex PCR reads and lists one entry per CDR3 protein. The sample gives a few hundred thousand distinct CDR3 sequences, 95% of which show up once; 0.095% is in the top ten. Sequencing of TCR beta was performed on blood CD8+ and CD4+ T cells. Negative isolation was used for CD8+ and CD4+ T cells, and FACS enrichment was applied to TEMRA cells. CDR1 is SEHNR, CDR2 FQNEAQ, per germline (reference sequence). The CDR3 extends over 15 amino acids. The ends lost 3 bases at V and 6 bases at J; junction bases unmatched: 11.

Sequencing was carried out using CD4+ T cells from PBMCs. The genes are TRBV7-9 and TRBJ2-7, with 7 bases lining up with TRBD1. The sequence was collected from a human donor with multiple sclerosis. The CDR3 bases are TGTGCCAGCAGCTTTGATGGGCAGGGGGTCCGCGAGCAGTACTTC. Protein sequence: CASSFDGQGVREQYF.